The T cell receptor (beta chain) described here comes from a study of cytomegalovirus exposure and HLA in healthy donors. Study-level results: V- and J-gene trimming of TCR beta was linked (in a later analysis) to a missense DCLRE1C variant.

The CDR3 runs 14 residues. Trimming pared 0 bases from V and 7 bases from J, leaving 12 bases between. Germline CDR1 reads LNHNV; CDR2 reads YYDKDF (reference sequence). To note about this clone: Its antigen is not known.

With 60 Vbeta and 13 Jbeta primers, the PCR was carried out. The assay was immunoSEQ multiplex PCR, and TCRdb's table has in-frame clones only and misses some. The repertoire shows about 96,000 clones; the top ten hold just under 3.5%. Material for sequencing was PBMCs. The origin of this receptor is a woman aged 25 to 45 in good health and CMV-seronegative. This chain joins TRBV15 and TRBJ1-2, with a possible D match to TRBD1 (6 bases). For the CDR3, the DNA is TGTGCCACCAGCAGAGATCTACAGGGTGGTGGCTACACCTTC. This sequence encodes CATSRDLQGGGYTF.